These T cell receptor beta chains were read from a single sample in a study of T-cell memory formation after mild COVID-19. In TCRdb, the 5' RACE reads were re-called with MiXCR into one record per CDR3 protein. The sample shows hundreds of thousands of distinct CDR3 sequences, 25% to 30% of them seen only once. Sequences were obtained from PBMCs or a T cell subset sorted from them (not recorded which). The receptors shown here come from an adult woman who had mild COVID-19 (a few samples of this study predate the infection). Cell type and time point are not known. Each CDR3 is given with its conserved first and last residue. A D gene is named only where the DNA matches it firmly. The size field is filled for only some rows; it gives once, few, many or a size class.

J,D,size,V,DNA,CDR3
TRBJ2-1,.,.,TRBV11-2,TGTGCCAGCAGTATTAGCGGAACTGAGCAGTTCTTC,CASSISGTEQFF
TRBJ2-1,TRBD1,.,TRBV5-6,TGTGCCAGCAGCTTGGGACAGGGCTATGAGCAGTTCTTC,CASSLGQGYEQFF
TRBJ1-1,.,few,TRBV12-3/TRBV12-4,TGTGCCAGCAGTGGGGTCGGACAGTATGAAGCTTTCTTT,CASSGVGQYEAFF
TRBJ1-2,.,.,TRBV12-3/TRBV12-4,TGTGCCAGCAGCCCCGACATCTATGGCTACACCTTC,CASSPDIYGYTF
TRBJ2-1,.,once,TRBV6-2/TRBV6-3,TGTGCCAGCAGTTACTCCCCCCCTGTTCCTGAGCAGTTCTTC,CASSYSPPVPEQFF
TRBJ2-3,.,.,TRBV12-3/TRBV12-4,TGTGCCAGCAGCCCGGGATCTCGCACAGATACGCAGTATTTT,CASSPGSRTDTQYF
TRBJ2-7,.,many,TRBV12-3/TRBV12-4,TGTGCCAGCAGTTTCGGGACCGAGCAGTACTTC,CASSFGTEQYF
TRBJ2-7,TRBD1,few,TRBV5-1,TGCGCCAGCACAAGAGGGACAGGGAGCGACGAGCAGTACTTC,CASTRGTGSDEQYF
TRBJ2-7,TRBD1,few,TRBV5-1,TGCGCCAGCAGCTTAGGACAGGGGTCGACTTACGAGCAGTACTTC,CASSLGQGSTYEQYF
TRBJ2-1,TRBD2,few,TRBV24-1,TGTGCCACCCAAAGGACTAGCGGGTACAATGAGCAGTTCTTC,CATQRTSGYNEQFF
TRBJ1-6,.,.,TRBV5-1,TGCGCCAGCAGCTTGGCAGGCCACTCCTATAATTCACCCCTCCACTTT,CASSLAGHSYNSPLHF
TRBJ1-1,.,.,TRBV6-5,TGTGCCAGCAGTCTGGACTCGGGGGGCCCTGAAGCTTTCTTT,CASSLDSGGPEAFF
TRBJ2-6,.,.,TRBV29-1,TGCAGCGTACTAACAGGGACCGGGGCCAACGTCCTGACTTTC,CSVLTGTGANVLTF
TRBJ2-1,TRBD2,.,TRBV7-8,TGTGCCAGCAGCACGCAACTAGCGGCGAGAAATGAGCAGTTCTTC,CASSTQLAARNEQFF
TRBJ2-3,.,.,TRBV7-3,TGTGCCAGCAGCCTATCAAAGGGTGCCACGACCTCAGATACGCAGTATTTT,CASSLSKGATTSDTQYF
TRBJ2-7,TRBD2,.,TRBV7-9,TGTGCCAGCAGCTCCCTCGCGGGAGGGTCCTACGAGCAGTACTTC,CASSSLAGGSYEQYF
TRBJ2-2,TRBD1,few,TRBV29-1,TGCAGCGTCGACAGGGAAAACACCGGGGAGCTGTTTTTT,CSVDRENTGELFF
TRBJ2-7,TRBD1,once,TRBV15,TGTGCCACCAGCCCCCGATATGACAGGGGCGAGCAGTACTTC,CATSPRYDRGEQYF
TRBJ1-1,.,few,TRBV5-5,TGTGCCAGCAGCGGGGGGGCGCCGCAGTTT,CASSGGAPQF
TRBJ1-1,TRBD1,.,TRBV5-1,TGCGCCAGCAGCCGATGGGACAGGGGGTCTGAAGCTTTCTTT,CASSRWDRGSEAFF
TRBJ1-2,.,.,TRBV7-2,TGTGCCAGCAGCACCCCTATCTATGGCTACACCTTC,CASSTPIYGYTF
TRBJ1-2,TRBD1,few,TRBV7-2,TGTGCCAGCAGCTTATTCGTTGGTGTCAGGGGGAGCGCCTATGGCTACACCTTC,CASSLFVGVRGSAYGYTF
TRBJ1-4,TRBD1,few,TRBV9,TGTGCCAGCAGCGTATCACGAGGGGGCTATGAAAAACTGTTTTTT,CASSVSRGGYEKLFF
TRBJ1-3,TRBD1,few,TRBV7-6,TGTGCCAGCAGCCTCTTGGACAGGGGCGTTTTCTCTGGAAACACCATATATTTT,CASSLLDRGVFSGNTIYF
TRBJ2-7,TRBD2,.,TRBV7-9,TGTGCCAGCAGCGCGGGACTAGCGGGAGGAAGCTCCTACGAGCAGTACTTC,CASSAGLAGGSSYEQYF
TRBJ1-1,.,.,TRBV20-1,TGCAGTGCTTTTGGACCGAACACTGAAGCTTTCTTT,CSAFGPNTEAFF
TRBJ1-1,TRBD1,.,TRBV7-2,TGTGCCAGCAGCTGGGCGGGACAGGGCACTGAAGCTTTCTTT,CASSWAGQGTEAFF
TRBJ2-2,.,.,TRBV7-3,TGTGCCAGCAGCTTAAGTCCAAGCACCGGGGAGCTGTTTTTT,CASSLSPSTGELFF
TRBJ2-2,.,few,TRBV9,TGTGCCAGCAGCGTAAGGGTCTCGGGGGAGCTGTTTTTT,CASSVRVSGELFF
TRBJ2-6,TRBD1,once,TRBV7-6,TGTGCCAGCAGCCCCCGGGACAGGGCCTCAGGTGGGGCCAACGTCCTGACTTTC,CASSPRDRASGGANVLTF
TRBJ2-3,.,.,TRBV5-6,TGTGCCAGCAGCCTCAGGCAAGATACGCAGTATTTT,CASSLRQDTQYF
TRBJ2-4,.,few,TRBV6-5,TGTGCCAGCAGGGACAGCCACTCCAAAAACATTCAGTACTTC,CASRDSHSKNIQYF
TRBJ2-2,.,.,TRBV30,TGTGCCTGGAGTGTCGCCGGGGAGCTGTTTTTT,CAWSVAGELFF
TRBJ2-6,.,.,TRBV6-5,TGTGCCAGCAGTTACGGCAGGGGAACTGGGGCCAACGTCCTGACTTTC,CASSYGRGTGANVLTF
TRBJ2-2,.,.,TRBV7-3,TGTGCCAGCAGCAAAACAGGGGAGGCCCCCGGGGAGCTGTTTTTT,CASSKTGEAPGELFF
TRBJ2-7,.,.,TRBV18,TGTGCCAGCTCACCGTTACAGGGCTCCTACGAGCAGTACTTC,CASSPLQGSYEQYF
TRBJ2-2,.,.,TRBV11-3,TGTGCCAGCAGCCAATTCGGCGGGGAGCTGTTTTTT,CASSQFGGELFF
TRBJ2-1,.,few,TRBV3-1,TGTGCCAGCAGCCAGGGGACTCCAGAGACCTACAATGAGCAGTTCTTC,CASSQGTPETYNEQFF
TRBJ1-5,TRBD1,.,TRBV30,TGTGCCTGGGGGAGGACAGGGGGGAATCAGCCCCAGCATTTT,CAWGRTGGNQPQHF
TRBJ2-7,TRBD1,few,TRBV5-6,TGTGCCAGCAGCTTGAACAGGGGATACGAGCAGTACTTC,CASSLNRGYEQYF
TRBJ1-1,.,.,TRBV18,TGTGCCAGCTCACCACGTCCGGGACACCAAGATACTGAAGCTTTCTTT,CASSPRPGHQDTEAFF
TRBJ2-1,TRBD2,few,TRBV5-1,TGCGCCAGCAGCCCGGAACCTAGCGGGAGCTATGAGCAGTTCTTC,CASSPEPSGSYEQFF
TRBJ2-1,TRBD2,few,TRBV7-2,TGTGCCAGCAGCCGAGCTGGGACTAGCGGGAACAATGAGCAGTTCTTC,CASSRAGTSGNNEQFF
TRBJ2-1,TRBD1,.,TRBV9,TGTGCCAGCAGCGACCGGGACAGGGTACATGAGCAGTTCTTC,CASSDRDRVHEQFF
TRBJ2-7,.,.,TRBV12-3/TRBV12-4,TGTGCCAGCAGCTTAGCTCCCCCGAACTACGAGCAGTACTTC,CASSLAPPNYEQYF
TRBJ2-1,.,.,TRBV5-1,TGCGCCAGCAGCTTGGCCGTGGAAGGAGGTGGGCAGTTCTTC,CASSLAVEGGGQFF